This passage covers 20 T cell receptor beta chains from one sample sequenced in a study of T-cell reconstitution after alpha-beta-depleted transplantation in children (TCRdb year 2016). Library preparation used PCR. The data were produced on an Illumina HiSeq 2500. TCR library preparation used molecular barcoding, with unique molecular identifiers applied to normalize quantification of the TCRbeta repertoire. Through fastp at Q25 and MiXCR, TCRdb rebuilt clones from the public reads, retaining in-frame beta chains. Merged by CDR3 protein, the rows form single entries marked with the most common genes and DNA. The table for this sample lists almost 500,000 distinct CDR3 sequences; 9.5% to 15% of them were counted only once. The top ten clonotypes cover over 5.5% of the sample. The material was PBMCs from the stem cell graft donor, obtained from the stem cell graft. These receptors all come from a human donor who donated a stem cell graft to a child with combined immunodeficiency.

The genes are TRBV5-1 and TRBJ2-5; TRBD1 matches at 11 bases. This CDR3 is built from 14 residues. Germline loops: CDR1 SGHRS, CDR2 YFSETQ. V shed 7 bases and J 5 bases; nucleotides not matched to a gene: 7. Written as DNA, the CDR3 is TGCGCCAGCCGCGGACAGGGGGCTTTTGAGACCCAGTACTTC. Translation gives CASRGQGAFETQYF.

This clonotype came up a few times. The V call is TRBV11-2, the J call TRBJ2-1; 7 bases map to TRBD1. Per germline, CDR1 SGHAT and CDR2 FQNNGV. The CDR3 spans 13 residues. Trimming took 5 bases from V and 8 from J; bases not matched to a gene: 6. The CDR3 is CASSPHRGHEQFF. For the CDR3, the DNA is TGTGCCAGCAGCCCGCACAGGGGCCATGAGCAGTTCTTC.

This clonotype has ten or more counts. The genes are TRBV29-1 and TRBJ1-1; D unresolved. The CDR3 has 12 amino acids. V was clipped by 4 bases and J by 0 bases, with 6 bases between them. Germline assignment: CDR1 SQVTM and CDR2 ANQGSEA. CDR3 amino acids: CSVGLMNTEAFF. The DNA of the CDR3 is TGCAGCGTTGGGCTGATGAACACTGAAGCTTTCTTT.

The rearrangement joins TRBV7-3 to TRBJ2-2; D possibly matches TRBD1 or TRBD2 (5 bases each). Trimming took 5 bases from V and 5 from J, leaving 18 bases between them. Germline assignment: CDR1 SGHTA and CDR2 FQGTGA. This CDR3 region has 16 residues. The CDR3: CASSVTWGRGTGELFF. CDR3 bases: TGTGCCAGCAGCGTCACGTGGGGGAGAGGGACCGGGGAGCTGTTTTTT.

V and J are TRBV20-1 and TRBJ2-3; TRBD2 agrees at 16 bases. V shed 4 bases, J shed 0 bases, and the junction held 4 bases outside the gene matches. CDR3 length: 17 amino acids. Germline loops: CDR1 DFQATT, CDR2 SNEGSKA (reference sequence). CDR3 bases: TGCAGTGCTATCAGGGGACTAGCGGGGGGGAGCACAGATACGCAGTATTTT. It codes for CSAIRGLAGGSTDTQYF.

Turning to this clonotype: The conserved phenylalanine or tryptophan normally closing the CDR3 is absent here, so this likely arose from a read error. The CDR3 DNA reads TGCAGTGCTAGAGGGCCTAGCGGGAGCACAGATACGCAGTATTAT. Its translation: CSARGPSGSTDTQYY. The genes are TRBV20-1 and TRBJ2-3; 8 bases line up with TRBD2. Looked up from germline, CDR1 is DFQATT and CDR2 is SNEGSKA (reference sequence). This CDR3 has 15 amino acids. V was clipped by 1 base and J by 0 bases; unmatched bases: 3.

V is TRBV5-1 and J is TRBJ2-3; no firm D call. V lost 4 bases, J lost 6 bases, and 18 bases lay in between. Germline assignment: CDR1 SGHRS and CDR2 YFSETQ. The CDR3 has 15 amino acids. In nucleotides, the CDR3 is TGCGCCAGCAGCCTGCGTCCGGGTGGGATGGATACGCAGTATTTT. Protein product: CASSLRPGGMDTQYF.

The chain recombines TRBV6-1 with TRBJ2-1; 11 positions match TRBD2. This CDR3 has 15 amino acids. Unmatched junction bases numbered 7, after V lost 5 bases and J lost 7 bases. Germline CDR1 reads MNHNS; CDR2 reads SASEGT. In DNA, the CDR3 is TGTGCCAGCAGTCTTAGCGGGAGGGCGCAAAATGAGCAGTTCTTC. Its translation is CASSLSGRAQNEQFF.

V and J are TRBV27 and TRBJ2-7; 7 positions agree with TRBD1. The J segment lost 5 bases and the V segment lost 6 bases, leaving 16 bases of the junction unmatched. Germline V gene sequence: CDR1 MNHEY, CDR2 SMNVEV (reference sequence). The CDR3 loop spans 16 amino acids. CDR3 DNA sequence: TGTGCCAGCAGACACTTTCCTCGGGTAGGGGGCCACGAGCAGTACTTC. Protein product: CASRHFPRVGGHEQYF.

The CDR3 DNA reads as TGTGCCAGCAGCTCCTCAGGCAGGGGCGGGAATTCACCCCTCCACTTT. This encodes CASSSSGRGGNSPLHF. V and J are TRBV7-3 and TRBJ1-6, with D perhaps TRBD1 (6 bases). The CDR3 sequence is 16 residues long. CDR1 SGHTA and CDR2 FQGTGA come from the germline V gene. V was pared by 4 bases and J by 7 bases, with 17 bases between. Looking up the rest from reference TRBV7-3 and TRBJ1-6 gives the full variable domain: GAGVSQTPSNKVTEKGKYVELRCDPISGHTALYWYRQSLGQGPEFLIYFQGTGAADDSGLPNDRFFAVRPEGSVSTLKIQRTERGDSAVYLCASSSSGRGGNSPLHFGNGTRLTVT.

The chain links TRBV20-1 to TRBJ2-5; D gene unclear. In germline, CDR1 is DFQATT, CDR2 SNEGSKA (reference sequence). The CDR3 sequence is 14 residues long. V dropped 3 bases and J dropped 3 bases, with 14 bases sitting between them. CDR3: CSARRPGWEETQYF. For the CDR3, the DNA is TGCAGTGCTAGGCGACCGGGTTGGGAAGAGACCCAGTACTTC.

The table lists this clonotype with many counts. This chain connects TRBV7-9 to TRBJ1-1, with a weak D call TRBD1 (5 bases). Trimming removed 2 bases at V and 5 bases at J, with 21 bases between. There are 17 residues in the CDR3. CDR1 and CDR2 from the germline V gene are SEHNR and FQNEAQ (reference sequence). CDR3 amino acids: CASSLSRWGGSRTEAFF. Written as DNA, the CDR3 is TGTGCCAGCAGCTTAAGCCGCTGGGGGGGAAGTAGAACTGAAGCTTTCTTT. Full variable domain (remainder filled in from reference TRBV7-9 and TRBJ1-1): DTGVSQNPRHKITKRGQNVTFRCDPISEHNRLYWYRQTLGQGPEFLTYFQNEAQLEKSRLLSDRFSAERPKGSFSTLEIQRTEQGDSAMYLCASSLSRWGGSRTEAFFGQGTRLTVV.

This clonotype has a handful of counts. The chain joins TRBV5-5 to TRBJ2-1; TRBD1 matches 9 bases. CDR3 size: 14 residues. In germline, CDR1 is SGHKS, CDR2 YYEKEE (reference sequence). After removal of 1 base from V and 9 bases from J, the junction contained 5 bases not matched to a gene. CDR3 sequence reads: CASSLYRGHGEQFF. The CDR3 DNA sequence: TGTGCCAGCAGCTTGTACAGGGGGCATGGTGAGCAGTTCTTC.

This clonotype was counted between two and nine times. J is TRBJ2-1 and V is TRBV12-3 or TRBV12-4, with 9 bases lining up with TRBD1. The CDR3 is made up of 15 amino acids. After removal of 6 bases from V and 3 bases from J, the junction contained 6 bases not matched to a gene. The CDR3 DNA reads as TGTGCCAGCAGGGTTGGGGGACAGGGCTACAATGAGCAGTTCTTC. Translating it yields CASRVGGQGYNEQFF.

The chain couples TRBV12-3 or TRBV12-4 to TRBJ1-5; D gene ambiguous. This CDR3 is 15 amino acids long. Trimming cost V 1 base and J 4 bases, with 11 bases left between them. CDR3: CASSLGFGENQPQHF. The CDR3 DNA is TGTGCCAGCAGTTTAGGGTTTGGGGAAAATCAGCCCCAGCATTTT.

The chain employs TRBV7-9 and TRBJ2-7, with 8 positions matching TRBD1. This CDR3 contains 13 residues. Germline trimming cut 6 bases from V and 6 bases from J; bases unmatched to any gene: 7. The germline CDR1 and CDR2 sequences are SEHNR and FQNEAQ (reference sequence). The CDR3 DNA is TGTGCCAGCAGACAAGCAGGGGGCTCCGAGCAGTACTTC. The encoded protein is CASRQAGGSEQYF.

The rearrangement joins TRBV29-1 to TRBJ2-1; TRBD2 agrees at 12 bases. The CDR3 has 15 amino acids. The germline V gene has CDR1 SQVTM and CDR2 ANQGSEA. The DNA for the CDR3 is TGCGCCGGGACTAGCGGGCTCCTCTCCTACAATGAGCAGTTCTTC. It codes for CAGTSGLLSYNEQFF.

This clonotype was observed a few times. V gene TRBV12-3 or TRBV12-4 combines with J gene TRBJ2-1; the match to TRBD1 covers 8 bases. This CDR3 comprises 11 residues. Losses at the gene ends were 5 bases for V and 12 bases for J; bases not matched to a gene: 3. In DNA, the CDR3 is TGTGCCAGCAGTGTTACAGGGGGGCAGTTCTTC. Translated, it gives CASSVTGGQFF.

This clonotype has a handful of counts. The rearrangement links TRBV29-1 to TRBJ2-4; the D gene is possibly TRBD1 (6 bases). The germline CDR1 and CDR2 sequences are SQVTM and ANQGSEA. The CDR3 is 13 amino acids. The V end lost 1 base, the J end lost 7 bases, and 11 bases lay between the germline ends. The CDR3, as DNA: TGCAGCGTTGAAGGTCAGGGGACGAACATTCAGTACTTC. Amino acid sequence: CSVEGQGTNIQYF.

The J gene is TRBJ2-3, the V gene TRBV5-1; 8 nucleotides line up with TRBD1. V was clipped by 1 base and J by 3 bases; unmatched bases: 7. The CDR3 is made up of 16 amino acids. CDR1 and CDR2 from the germline V gene are SGHRS and YFSETQ. CDR3 nucleotide sequence: TGCGCCAGCAGCTTGTCCGCAGGGGGCGGAACAGATACGCAGTATTTT. This gives the protein CASSLSAGGGTDTQYF. Complete variable domain (other parts from reference TRBV5-1 and TRBJ2-3): KAGVTQTPRYLIKTRGQQVTLSCSPISGHRSVSWYQQTPGQGLQFLFEYFSETQRNKGNFPGRFSGRQFSNSRSEMNVSTLELGDSALYLCASSLSAGGGTDTQYFGPGTRLTVL.